This T cell receptor beta chain was sequenced during a study of blood T cell repertoires in COVID-19. Clones were sequenced by immunoSEQ multiplex PCR, and TCRdb holds only the in-frame ones, with some missing. The sample has about 400,000 clones; around nine tenths are singletons. The length of the CDR3 is 13 residues. The germline CDR1 and CDR2 sequences are MNHEY and SMNVEV (reference sequence). V lost 3 bases, J lost 2 bases, and 7 bases lay in between. The sequence derives from a woman aged 60 to 75 with COVID-19, enrolled during active disease. The sequenced sample consisted of peripheral blood. V usage is TRBV27 and J usage is TRBJ1-1; D is uncertain. Written as DNA, the CDR3 is TGTGCCAGCAGTTTCCGTCCTAACACTGAAGCTTTCTTT. This translates into CASSFRPNTEAFF.